The entry below gives a single T cell receptor beta chain sequence along with its context. Antigen: not known. The CDR3 loop spans 14 amino acids. Germline V lookup: CDR1 LGHNA, CDR2 YSLEER. Germline trimming cut 0 bases from V and 15 bases from J; bases unmatched to any gene: 10. The assay was immunoSEQ multiplex PCR, and TCRdb's table has in-frame clones only and misses some. This sample yields 110,000 or so clones, of which just over 90% are seen a single time; about 0.32% belongs to the top ten. The record originates from a study of siplizumab effects on memory and regulatory T cells. Findings and limits, study-wide: On average, less than 75% of mappable alloreactive CD4+ clones were Treg-derived under siplizumab, against less than 35% in controls. Apparently more diverse than memory cells, naive T cells also seemed major alloresponse contributors. The study did not confirm that proliferating Tregs from siplizumab cultures were suppressive. Just a small share of alloreactive clones was traced back to unstimulated subsets.

This chain connects TRBV4-3 to TRBJ2-1, with TRBD2 identical over 8 bases. The receptor was isolated from a human donor in good health. Input material: CD4+ T cells sorted from blood. CDR3: CASSQDWSGRGLFF. CDR3 DNA sequence: TGCGCCAGCAGCCAAGATTGGAGCGGGAGAGGACTGTTCTTC.